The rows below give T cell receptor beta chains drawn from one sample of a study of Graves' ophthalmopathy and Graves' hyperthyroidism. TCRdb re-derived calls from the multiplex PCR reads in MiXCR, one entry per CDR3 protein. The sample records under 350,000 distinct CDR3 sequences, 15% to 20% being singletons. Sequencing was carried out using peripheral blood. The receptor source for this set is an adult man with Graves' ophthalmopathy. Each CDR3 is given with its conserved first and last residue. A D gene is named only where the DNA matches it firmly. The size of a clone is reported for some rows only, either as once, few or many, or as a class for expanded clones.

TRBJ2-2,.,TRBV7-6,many,TGTGCCAGCAGCCCAGTGGCCGGGGAGCTGTTTTTT,CASSPVAGELFF
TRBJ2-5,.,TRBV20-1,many,TGCAGTGCCAGGAGGTCCAGGGCAAATTGGTACCAAGAGACCCAGTACTTC,CSARRSRANWYQETQYF
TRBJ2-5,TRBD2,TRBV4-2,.,TGTGCCAGCAGCCCCGCGGCGGCGGGGGGGCCGGAGACCCAGTACTTC,CASSPAAAGGPETQYF
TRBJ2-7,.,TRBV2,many,TGTGCCAGCAGTGGACCGCCCGGGGGGCCGTCTACGTTC,CASSGPPGGPSTF
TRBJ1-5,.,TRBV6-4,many,TGTGCCAGCAGTGACCCAAAGGTTCCCTTATTCAGCAATCAGCCCCAGCATTTT,CASSDPKVPLFSNQPQHF
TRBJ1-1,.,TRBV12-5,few,TGTGCTAGTGCTCTGCGGGGCACTGAAGCTTTCTTT,CASALRGTEAFF
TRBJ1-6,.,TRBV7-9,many,TGTGCCAGCAGCTTATTGACCCCGAGGGGTTCACCCCTCCACTTT,CASSLLTPRGSPLHF
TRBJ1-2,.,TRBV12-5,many,TGTGCTAGTCGGGGCTCCTATGGCTACACCTTC,CASRGSYGYTF
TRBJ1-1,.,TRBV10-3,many,TGTGCCATCAGTGCAGTGGGGACTGAAGCTTTCTTT,CAISAVGTEAFF
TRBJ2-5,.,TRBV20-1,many,TGCAGTGCCCAGGAAAGGGAGACCCAGTACTTC,CSAQERETQYF
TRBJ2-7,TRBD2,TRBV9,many,TGTGCCAGCAGCCCCCGTGGTAGCGGGGGCTCCGTCGAGCAGTACTTC,CASSPRGSGGSVEQYF
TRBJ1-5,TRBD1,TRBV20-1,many,TGCAGTGCTAAGACAGGGAGTCAGCCCCAGCATTTT,CSAKTGSQPQHF
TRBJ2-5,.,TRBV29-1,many,TGCAGCGGACAGTTCCAAGAGACTCAGTACTTC,CSGQFQETQYF
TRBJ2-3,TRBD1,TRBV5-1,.,TGCGCCAGCAGCACGGGACAGGGGATCACAGATACGCAGTATTTT,CASSTGQGITDTQYF
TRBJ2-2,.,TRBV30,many,TGTGCCTGGGGCTTTGGACAGATCAGCACCGGGGAGCTGTTTTTT,CAWGFGQISTGELFF
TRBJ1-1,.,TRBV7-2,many,TGTGCCAGCAGCCCAGGGGTTAGCGACACTGAAGCTTTCTTT,CASSPGVSDTEAFF
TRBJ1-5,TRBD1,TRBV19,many,TGTGCCAGTAGTATGGCCGGGACAGATAGCAATCAGCCCCAGCATTTT,CASSMAGTDSNQPQHF
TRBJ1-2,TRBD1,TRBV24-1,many,TGTGCCACCAGCCCGACCGGGACAGGGGGCTGGTATGGCTACACCTTC,CATSPTGTGGWYGYTF
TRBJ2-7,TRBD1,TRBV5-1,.,TGCGCCAGCAGCCCGGATGGGACAGCCTACGAGCAGTACTTC,CASSPDGTAYEQYF
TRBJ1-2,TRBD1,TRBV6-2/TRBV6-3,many,TGTGCCAGCAGTCAACAGACAGGGGCCGGTTGGAACTATGGCTACACCTTC,CASSQQTGAGWNYGYTF
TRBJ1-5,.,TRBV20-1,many,TGCAGTGTGTCGAATCCGTCGGAGCCCCAGCATTTT,CSVSNPSEPQHF
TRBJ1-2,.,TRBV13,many,TGTGCCAGCAGCTTAGGATCAGGGGAGGCCCTCTATGGCTACACCTTC,CASSLGSGEALYGYTF
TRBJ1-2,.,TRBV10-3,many,TGTGCCATCAGTCCTATACGGGGGGCGTCTAACTATGGCTACACCTTC,CAISPIRGASNYGYTF
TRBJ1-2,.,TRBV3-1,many,TGTGCCAGCAGCCATTCATCAGACGTGAATGGCTACACCTTC,CASSHSSDVNGYTF
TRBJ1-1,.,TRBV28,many,TGTGCCAGCGAAGAAAGGAACACTGAAGCTTTCTTT,CASEERNTEAFF
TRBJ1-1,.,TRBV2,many,TGTGCCAGCACCCTAACGGGGAACACTGAAGCTTTCTTT,CASTLTGNTEAFF
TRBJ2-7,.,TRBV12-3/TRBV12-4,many,TGTGCCAGCACCCAGGGGGGCAGGGGCCGGGAGCAGTACTTC,CASTQGGRGREQYF
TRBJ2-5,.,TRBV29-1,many,TGCAGCGTTGCCGGGTCGGGGGTGCGCGGAGAGACCCAGTACTTC,CSVAGSGVRGETQYF
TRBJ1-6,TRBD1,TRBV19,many,TGTGCCAGTAGTCCCAGACAGGGCGATTCACCCCTCCACTTT,CASSPRQGDSPLHF
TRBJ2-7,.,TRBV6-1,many,TGTGCCAGCAGTGAAGAGGACTGGTACGAGCAGTACTTC,CASSEEDWYEQYF
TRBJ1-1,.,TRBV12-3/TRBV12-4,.,TGTGCCAGCAGTCTCTCGACAGCCACTGAAGCTTTCTTT,CASSLSTATEAFF
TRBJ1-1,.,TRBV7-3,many,TGTGCCAGCAGCTTAATGGCAGGGCGAGGACGAGGCACTGAAGCTTTCTTT,CASSLMAGRGRGTEAFF
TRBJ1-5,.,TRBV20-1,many,TGCAGTGCTACCGAAGGGTCTGGCAATCAGCCCCAGCATTTT,CSATEGSGNQPQHF
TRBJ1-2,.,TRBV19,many,TGTGCCAGTAGTACGGCCCCGGGCGCAGGGGACGGTGGCTACACCTTC,CASSTAPGAGDGGYTF
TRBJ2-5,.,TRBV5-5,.,TGTGCCAGCAGCTTGAGGCCAGGGCGTCAAGAGACCCAGTACTTC,CASSLRPGRQETQYF
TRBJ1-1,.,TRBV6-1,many,TGTGCCAGCAGATCGGACTCCCGCGGTACTGAAGCTTTCTTT,CASRSDSRGTEAFF
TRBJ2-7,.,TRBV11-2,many,TGTGCCAGCAGCCCAACCCTAGCCGGAACCTACGAGCAGTACTTC,CASSPTLAGTYEQYF
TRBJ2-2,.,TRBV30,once,TGTGCCTGGAGTGTACGGTTGGGACCGACTGGAAACACCGGGGAGCTGTTTTTT,CAWSVRLGPTGNTGELFF
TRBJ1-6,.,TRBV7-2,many,TGTGCCAGCAGCGGGACAACGCAGGATTCACCCCTCCACTTT,CASSGTTQDSPLHF
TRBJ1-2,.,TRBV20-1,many,TGCAGTGCTAGAGACCCCTTAGGCTATGGCTACACCTTC,CSARDPLGYGYTF
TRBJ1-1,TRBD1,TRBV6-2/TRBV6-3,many,TGTGCCAGCAGTTACGGACAGGGGTGGACTGAAGCTTTCTTT,CASSYGQGWTEAFF
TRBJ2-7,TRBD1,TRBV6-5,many,TGTGCCAGCAGTTACGGACAGGGCGCCTACGAGCAGTACTTC,CASSYGQGAYEQYF
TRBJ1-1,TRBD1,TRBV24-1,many,TGTGCCACCAGTGATCACCCCAAGACAGGGTCTTACACTGAAGCTTTCTTT,CATSDHPKTGSYTEAFF
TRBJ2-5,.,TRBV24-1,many,TGTGCCACCAGTGATTTGGGAGGGGGTGGAGAGACCCAGTACTTC,CATSDLGGGGETQYF
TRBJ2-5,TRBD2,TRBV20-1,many,TGCAGTGCTAGAGGGGGACTAGCGGGAATCGAGACCCAGTACTTC,CSARGGLAGIETQYF
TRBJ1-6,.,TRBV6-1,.,TGTGCCAGCAGCGGACAGAAGGCTTCACCCCTCCACTTT,CASSGQKASPLHF
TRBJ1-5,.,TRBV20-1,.,TGCAGTGCTAGATACACTAGCAATCAGCCCCAGCATTTT,CSARYTSNQPQHF
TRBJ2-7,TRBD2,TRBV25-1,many,TGTGCCAGTTCCCGAATGGGTAGCGGGAGCTCCTACGAGCAGTACTTC,CASSRMGSGSSYEQYF